The 2 T cell receptor beta chains below were found in one sample sequenced in a study of blood T cell repertoires in COVID-19. Here immunoSEQ multiplex PCR was the method, and the copy in TCRdb shows in-frame clones only, minus some. This sample has approximately 120,000 clones, with approximately 81% found just once. Material for sequencing was peripheral blood. These TCRs come from a man in his 60s with acute or convalescent COVID-19.

Only one count was recorded for this clone. The chain couples TRBV3-1 (or the pseudogene TRBV3-2) to TRBJ2-1; 9 bases fit TRBD2. The CDR3 is 14 amino acids. Germline loops: CDR1 LGHDT, CDR2 YNNKEL (reference sequence). V was pared by 4 bases and J by 11 bases, with 9 bases of the junction left unmatched. CDR3 bases: TGTGCCAGCAGCCTCTATCCAGGGACTAGCAAGCAGTTCTTC. Protein: CASSLYPGTSKQFF.

This chain links TRBV28 with TRBJ2-7; 10 bases map to TRBD1. The CDR3 consists of 18 residues. Unmatched junction bases numbered 20, after V lost 10 bases and J lost 2 bases. The germline V gene encodes CDR1 MDHEN and CDR2 SYDVKM. The chain's CDR3 is CATIRPGQGSPSPYEQYF. CDR3 DNA: TGTGCCACCATCAGACCGGGACAGGGGTCTCCTTCTCCCTACGAGCAGTACTTC.